These 24 T cell receptor beta chains were sequenced from one sample in a study of CD8+ T cells in alopecia areata. Sequencing relied on a cDNA template that was reverse transcribed from extracted RNA. TCRdb keeps only in-frame clones here, not all; method: immunoSEQ multiplex PCR. The sample carries 110,000 to 150,000 clones, about three fifths recorded once. Sequences were obtained from CD8+ T cells sorted from blood. The receptors were sampled from a human donor in good health.

The chain combines TRBV7-9 with TRBJ2-3; no clear D. CDR1 SEHNR and CDR2 FQNEAQ come from the germline V gene (reference sequence). Trimming shortened V by 1 base and J by 2 bases, and 7 bases separated the two germline ends. CDR3 length: 14 amino acids. The CDR3, as DNA: TGTGCCAGCAGCTTAGATACCGACACAGATACGCAGTATTTT. It codes for CASSLDTDTDTQYF.

The CDR3 loop is CASSQEGSGANVLTF. CDR3 DNA sequence: TGCGCCAGCAGCCAAGAGGGTTCTGGGGCCAACGTCCTGACTTTC. The chain uses TRBV4-1 and TRBJ2-6, with D unclear. The CDR3 sequence is 15 residues long. CDR1 is MGHRA, CDR2 YSYEKL, per germline. V gave up 0 bases and J gave up 1 base, with 4 bases separating them.

This chain links TRBV27 with TRBJ2-7; 7 positions agree with TRBD1. V lost 6 bases, J lost 3 bases, and 2 bases stayed unmatched. This CDR3 region has 12 residues. Germline V gives CDR1 MNHEY, CDR2 SMNVEV (reference sequence). The CDR3 DNA reads as TGTGCCAGCAGCCGGACAGGCTACGAGCAGTACTTC. It is translated as CASSRTGYEQYF.

The V and J genes are TRBV29-1 and TRBJ2-1; D call uncertain. This CDR3 is built from 14 residues. V shed 7 bases and J shed 8 bases, with 21 bases lying between them. Germline-derived CDR1 and CDR2 are SQVTM and ANQGSEA. The CDR3 region is CSGLPAPSVDEQFF. CDR3 bases: TGCAGCGGCCTACCGGCCCCAAGCGTCGATGAGCAGTTCTTC.

The chain carries TRBV18 and TRBJ1-1; the D is unclear. There are 13 residues in the CDR3. CDR1 is KGHSH, CDR2 LQKENI, per germline. V lost 0 bases and J lost 9, with 11 bases in between. CDR3 sequence (DNA): TGTGCCAGCTCACCACCGGGTATCGTGAAAGCTTTCTTT. Translation: CASSPPGIVKAFF.

The rearrangement joins TRBV5-1 to TRBJ1-1, with D possibly TRBD1 on 5 matching bases. The ends were cut back, 2 bases at V and 4 bases at J, with 12 bases in the middle. Germline V lookup: CDR1 SGHRS, CDR2 YFSETQ. This CDR3 contains 14 residues. The CDR3 DNA follows: TGCGCCAGCAGCTTTCAGGGTTTAGGCACTGAAGCTTTCTTT. Protein: CASSFQGLGTEAFF.

This chain's CDR3 is CSVRIHLEQYF. The CDR3 nucleotides are TGCAGCGTAAGGATTCACCTCGAGCAGTACTTC. This chain links TRBV29-1 with TRBJ2-5; no firm D call. Judging by the DNA end, TRBJ2-7 fits better; the J call may be wrong. The CDR3 is 11 amino acids. Germline V CDR1 and CDR2: SQVTM, ANQGSEA.

The chain carries TRBV5-1 and TRBJ2-1; TRBD2 agrees at 10 bases. The CDR3 is made up of 15 amino acids. Germline V lookup: CDR1 SGHRS, CDR2 YFSETQ. V shed 0 bases and J 9 bases; nucleotides not matched to a gene: 6. This chain's CDR3 is CASSLDGSSGSEQFF. For the CDR3, the DNA is TGCGCCAGCAGCTTGGACGGATCTAGCGGGAGTGAGCAGTTCTTC.

This clone was seen a handful of times. This sequence joins TRBV4-1 and TRBJ2-7, with D possibly TRBD1 on 6 matching bases. V shed 1 base and J shed 0 bases, with 10 bases lying between them. The CDR3 totals 15 residues. The germline CDR1 and CDR2 sequences are MGHRA and YSYEKL. CDR3 DNA: TGCGCCAGCAGCCAAGGGACGGACAGCTCCTACGAGCAGTACTTC. Protein product: CASSQGTDSSYEQYF.

V is TRBV28 and J is TRBJ2-7, with D possibly being TRBD1 (6 bases). Germline CDR1 and CDR2: MDHEN and SYDVKM. The CDR3 is 15 amino acids. V was trimmed by 5 bases and J by 2 bases, leaving 16 bases between them. CDR3 nucleotide sequence: TGTGCCAGCAGTGGGCCCGGGGACACAGCCTACGAGCAGTACTTC. Protein sequence: CASSGPGDTAYEQYF.

The chain carries TRBV5-1 and TRBJ2-7, with a possible D match to TRBD1 (6 bases). CDR1 SGHRS and CDR2 YFSETQ come from the germline V gene. V gave up 2 bases and J gave up 3 bases, with 12 bases separating them. This CDR3 comprises 14 residues. CDR3 region: CASSFGTLDYEQYF. The DNA of the CDR3 is TGCGCCAGCAGCTTCGGGACACTGGACTACGAGCAGTACTTC. The full variable domain, in which reference TRBV5-1 and TRBJ2-7 provide the parts outside the CDR3, is KAGVTQTPRYLIKTRGQQVTLSCSPISGHRSVSWYQQTPGQGLQFLFEYFSETQRNKGNFPGRFSGRQFSNSRSEMNVSTLELGDSALYLCASSFGTLDYEQYFGPGTRLTVT.

The chain links TRBV9 to TRBJ2-3; TRBD2 aligns across 9 bases. CDR1 and CDR2 (germline): SGDLS, YYNGEE. This CDR3 comprises 17 residues. Trimming removed 3 bases from V and 0 bases from J; junction bases left unmatched: 8. In DNA, the CDR3 is TGTGCCAGCAGCGAGCCCCGACTAGCGGCTAGCACAGATACGCAGTATTTT. It codes for CASSEPRLAASTDTQYF.

The CDR3 bases are TGCAGCGTTGACCACAGATCACCTAACTATGGCTACACCTTC. As protein: CSVDHRSPNYGYTF. This rearrangement joins TRBV29-1 to TRBJ1-2; D is undetermined. V lost 3 bases, J lost 0 bases, and 11 bases lay in between. Germline CDR1 and CDR2: SQVTM and ANQGSEA. This CDR3 is 14 amino acids long.

This chain joins TRBV10-2 and TRBJ2-7, with 9 bases matching TRBD1. Germline V gene data show CDR1 as WSHSY and CDR2 as SAAADI. Unmatched junction bases numbered 0, after V lost 8 bases and J lost 1 base. The CDR3 sequence is 12 residues long. The chain's CDR3 is CASGTGSYEQYF. The CDR3, as DNA: TGCGCCAGCGGGACAGGGTCCTACGAGCAGTACTTC.

The CDR3, as DNA: TGTGCCAGCAGCTTGGCGGGCTGGGCGGGAGCCAAAAACATTCAGTACTTC. Translating gives CASSLAGWAGAKNIQYF. V gene TRBV28 combines with J gene TRBJ2-4; possibly TRBD2 for D (5 bases). The CDR3 covers 17 residues. CDR1 is MDHEN, CDR2 SYDVKM, per germline. Trimming took 6 bases from V and 0 from J, leaving 18 bases between them.

A few counts support this clone. The genes are TRBV7-4 and TRBJ1-2; D uncertain. CDR3 size: 14 residues. Per the germline V gene, CDR1 is SGHVT and CDR2 is SQSDAQ. Deletions cut 5 bases from V and 8 bases from J, with 18 bases between. The CDR3 region is CASSPSDLPEGYTF. Here the CDR3 DNA reads TGTGCCAGCAGCCCATCGGACCTGCCTGAGGGCTACACCTTC.

This clone was observed a handful of times. Distinct nucleotide sequences in the sample also encode this CDR3. The chain links TRBV11-2 to TRBJ2-7; D unresolved. The germline gives CDR1 SGHAT, CDR2 FQNNGV. Trimming removed 11 bases from V and 0 bases from J, with 11 bases in between. There are 12 residues in the CDR3. CDR3 DNA: TGTGCCTCCAGTGGGGACTCCTACGAGCAGTACTTC. Its translation is CASSGDSYEQYF.

The chain is built from TRBV7-2 and TRBJ1-2; D is undetermined. The CDR3 covers 17 residues. CDR1 and CDR2 from the germline V gene are SGHTA and FQGNSA. Trimming left V 3 bases short and J 2 bases short, with 19 bases between. The CDR3 protein is CASSFTHRVLANYGYTF. The CDR3 coding sequence is TGTGCCAGCAGCTTTACCCACCGGGTCCTAGCGAACTATGGCTACACCTTC.

The V gene is TRBV5-1, the J gene TRBJ1-1; 8 nucleotides match TRBD1. J gave up 1 base and V 4 bases, and 9 bases lay outside the gene matches. This CDR3 has 16 amino acids. The germline V gene has CDR1 SGHRS and CDR2 YFSETQ. CDR3 loop: CASSLGTGARNTEAFF. The CDR3 DNA reads TGCGCCAGCAGCCTCGGGACAGGAGCTCGGAACACTGAAGCTTTCTTT.

The V call is TRBV7-9, the J call TRBJ2-2; TRBD2 matches 8 bases. Germline assignment: CDR1 SEHNR and CDR2 FQNEAQ (reference sequence). This CDR3 contains 15 residues. With V trimmed by 6 bases and J by 7 bases, 10 bases remained unmatched. CDR3 in amino acids: CASRHTGTRDGELFF. DNA of the CDR3: TGTGCCAGCAGACATACCGGGACTAGAGACGGGGAGCTGTTTTTT. Combining the CDR3 with reference TRBV7-9 and TRBJ2-2 gives the whole variable domain DTGVSQNPRHKITKRGQNVTFRCDPISEHNRLYWYRQTLGQGPEFLTYFQNEAQLEKSRLLSDRFSAERPKGSFSTLEIQRTEQGDSAMYLCASRHTGTRDGELFFGEGSRLTVL.

This clone has only a few counts. The chain uses TRBV19 and TRBJ2-1, with D perhaps TRBD1 (7 bases). The germline V gene encodes CDR1 LNHDA and CDR2 SQIVND (reference sequence). The CDR3 has 15 residues. V was trimmed by 5 bases and J by 0 bases, leaving 11 bases between them. In DNA form, the CDR3 reads TGTGCCAGTAGTCAGGGGGGAAGCTCCTACAATGAGCAGTTCTTC. It encodes CASSQGGSSYNEQFF.

The chain employs TRBV7-2 and TRBJ2-3; perhaps TRBD1 as D (5 bases). V lost 2 bases, J lost 2 bases, and 11 bases lay in between. Germline CDR1 and CDR2: SGHTA and FQGNSA. The CDR3 loop spans 15 amino acids. Written as DNA, the CDR3 is TGTGCCAGCAGCTTAAACAGGATTCACACAGATACGCAGTATTTT. Residues: CASSLNRIHTDTQYF.

The CDR3 DNA is TGTGCCAGCAGTGGGCAGGGGGCCCCTAATGAAAAACTGTTTTTT. Amino acids: CASSGQGAPNEKLFF. This chain connects TRBV2 to TRBJ1-4, with 8 positions matching TRBD1. The CDR3 runs to 15 residues. Germline CDR1 SNHLY, CDR2 FYNNEI. V lost 4 bases to trimming and J lost 3 bases; unmatched junction nucleotides: 4.

A few counts support this clone. The V call is TRBV29-1, the J call TRBJ2-4, with unresolved D. The V gene's germline CDR1 is SQVTM and CDR2 ANQGSEA. The ends were cut back, 1 base at V and 0 bases at J, with 10 bases in the middle. The CDR3 spans 15 residues. The CDR3 reads CSVEGLFPAKNIQYF. The DNA of the CDR3 is TGCAGCGTTGAAGGGCTGTTCCCAGCCAAAAACATTCAGTACTTC.